The 6 T cell receptor beta chains below come from one sample, sequenced in a study of T cells after yellow fever vaccination. TCRdb itself ran the 5' RACE reads through MiXCR, one entry per CDR3 protein. Of about 52,000 distinct CDR3 sequences in the sample, around 7% were seen once. Source: CD8+ T cells not binding an NS4B(214-222) dextramer, sorted from PBMCs, taken around 45 days after the first yellow fever vaccination. These receptor sequences come from a man aged 18 to 29 who received the YFV17D yellow fever vaccine.

At least ten counts were recorded for this clonotype. V usage is TRBV12-3 or TRBV12-4 and J usage is TRBJ2-3, with D hard to call. This CDR3 has 16 amino acids. V lost 5 bases, J lost 0 bases, and 15 bases lay in between. The CDR3 bases are TGTGCCAGCAGTCCTTTCGCAATACGTAGCACAGATACGCAGTATTTT. It encodes CASSPFAIRSTDTQYF.

This clonotype was detected a few times. This chain links TRBV7-2 with TRBJ2-1, with 11 positions matching TRBD2. Germline V gene lookup returns CDR1 SGHTA and CDR2 FQGNSA. The CDR3 has 14 residues. With 1 base clipped from V and 15 bases from J, the junction kept 8 bases outside the gene matches. CDR3: CASSLVAGGHLWFF. CDR3 bases: TGTGCCAGCAGCTTAGTAGCGGGGGGGCACCTCTGGTTCTTC.

This clonotype was counted between two and nine times. CDR3 coding DNA: TGCAGTGCTAGAGATTCGGTAGTGGGTTACTACAATGAGCAGTTCTTC. It yields the protein CSARDSVVGYYNEQFF. This chain joins TRBV20-1 and TRBJ2-1; D is ambiguous. The CDR3 is made up of 16 amino acids. The V and J ends lost 0 bases and 3 bases respectively, with 15 bases between them. Germline V gene data show CDR1 as DFQATT and CDR2 as SNEGSKA (reference sequence).

This clonotype was picked up many times. The CDR3 bases are TGTGCCAGCAGGCTAGGACAGGAGATGAACACCGGGGAGCTGTTTTTT. This codes for CASRLGQEMNTGELFF. The chain is built from TRBV6-1 and TRBJ2-2; 7 nucleotides align to TRBD1. J gave up 1 base and V 6 bases, and 8 bases lay outside the gene matches. Germline V CDR1 and CDR2: MNHNS, SASEGT. The CDR3 is made up of 16 amino acids.

This clonotype turned up a few times. This chain links TRBV6-2 or TRBV6-3 with TRBJ2-5, with D perhaps given as TRBD1 or TRBD2 (5 bases each). V was clipped by 9 bases and J by 6 bases, with 20 bases between them. The germline V gene encodes CDR1 MNHEY and CDR2 SVGEGT. CDR3 length: 14 residues. CDR3 DNA sequence: TGTGCCAGTTGGGACCCTACAGGCCTCCAGACCCAGTACTTC. It codes for CASWDPTGLQTQYF.

This clonotype was detected ten times or more. This chain joins TRBV4-1 and TRBJ1-1; no firm D call. The CDR3 extends over 14 amino acids. CDR1 MGHRA and CDR2 YSYEKL come from the germline V gene. V lost 4 bases to trimming and J lost 1 base, with 10 bases between them. CDR3 loop: CASSPSGSNTEAFF. The DNA of the CDR3 is TGCGCCAGCAGCCCGAGTGGGTCGAACACTGAAGCTTTCTTT.